Each of the 22 T cell receptor beta chains below was sequenced from the same sample in a study of blood T cell repertoires in COVID-19. The data were produced by immunoSEQ multiplex PCR, yet TCRdb's version contains in-frame clones alone and is incomplete. Of a few hundred thousand clones detected, about 85% appear once; the ten largest clones hold under 6.5%. Input material: PBMCs or T cells enriched from blood (not recorded which). The receptors come from a woman aged 25-40 years who had recovered from COVID-19.

V gene TRBV4-3 combines with J gene TRBJ1-1, with a tentative D call TRBD1 (5 bases). V gave up 2 bases and J gave up 3 bases, with 13 bases separating them. Germline assignment: CDR1 LGHNA and CDR2 YSLEER. The CDR3 runs 15 residues. The CDR3 DNA follows: TGCGCCAGCAGCCAAATGCGCGGCAGGGACACTGAAGCTTTCTTT. It is translated as CASSQMRGRDTEAFF.

The chain carries TRBV7-8 and TRBJ2-2; 9 nucleotides match TRBD1. The V segment lost 5 bases and the J segment 7 bases; nucleotides outside the gene matches: 8. The CDR3 contains 15 residues. The germline gives CDR1 SGHVS, CDR2 FQNEAQ. The CDR3 coding sequence is TGTGCCAGCAGCCCCGGACAGGGGTTCGGCGGGGAGCTGTTTTTT. Translated, it gives CASSPGQGFGGELFF.

The chain combines TRBV9 with TRBJ1-3, with a possible D match to TRBD1 (6 bases). The ends were cut back, 0 bases at V and 0 bases at J, with 10 bases in the middle. Germline V lookup: CDR1 SGDLS, CDR2 YYNGEE. CDR3 length: 16 residues. The CDR3 sequence: CASSVGQVNSGNTIYF. The CDR3 bases are TGTGCCAGCAGCGTAGGACAGGTAAACTCTGGAAACACCATATATTTT.

CDR3 DNA: TGTGCCAGCAGCCCCGCGCTGTTCTCTGGCTACACCTTC. As protein: CASSPALFSGYTF. The chain employs TRBV7-9 and TRBJ1-2; no definite D call. V gave up 5 bases and J gave up 7 bases, with 14 bases separating them. This CDR3 has 13 residues. Germline-derived CDR1 and CDR2 are SEHNR and FQNEAQ (reference sequence).

The chain links TRBV25-1 to TRBJ1-6; 10 bases align to TRBD1. Germline CDR1 is MGHDK and CDR2 is SYGVNS. After removal of 3 bases from V and 7 bases from J, the junction contained 3 bases not matched to a gene. This CDR3 is built from 15 residues. CDR3 sequence (DNA): TGTGCCAGCAGTGATCGGGGACAGGGGAATTCACCCCTCCACTTT. It yields the protein CASSDRGQGNSPLHF.

This rearrangement joins TRBV6-4 to TRBJ1-5; possibly TRBD1 for D (6 bases). The CDR3 is 13 residues long. V shed 3 bases and J shed 6 bases, with 9 bases lying between them. The V gene's germline CDR1 is MRHNA and CDR2 SNTAGT. This CDR3 is CASSEQGSQPQHF. CDR3 bases: TGTGCCAGCAGTGAACAGGGCTCTCAGCCCCAGCATTTT.

This chain links TRBV7-8 with TRBJ2-5; the match to TRBD2 covers 12 bases. Germline V CDR1 and CDR2: SGHVS, FQNEAQ. The CDR3 is 20 amino acids. V lost 5 bases and J lost 5; bases outside the gene matches: 21. The CDR3 DNA reads TGTGCCAGCAGCCTTCGCCCCTGGACTAGCGGGGTCCCCTGGGGGGAGACCCAGTACTTC. This gives the protein CASSLRPWTSGVPWGETQYF.

This chain links TRBV3-1 (or the pseudogene TRBV3-2) with TRBJ2-1; weak D call: TRBD1 (5 bases). Germline V gene lookup returns CDR1 LGHDT and CDR2 YNNKEL (reference sequence). The CDR3 totals 12 residues. Trimming left V 1 base short and J 12 bases short, with 10 bases between. CDR3 nucleotide sequence: TGTGCCAGCAGCCAAGGTACAGGCGGGCAGTTCTTC. This gives the protein CASSQGTGGQFF.

This chain joins TRBV5-1 and TRBJ2-7; 7 nucleotides agree with TRBD1. From germline, CDR1 is SGHRS and CDR2 YFSETQ. The CDR3 spans 14 residues. V shed 4 bases and J 1 base; nucleotides not matched to a gene: 5. The CDR3 spells CASSLSGQSYEQYF. CDR3 DNA sequence: TGCGCCAGCAGCCTCTCGGGACAGTCCTACGAGCAGTACTTC. Full variable domain (outside the CDR3, taken from reference TRBV5-1 and TRBJ2-7): KAGVTQTPRYLIKTRGQQVTLSCSPISGHRSVSWYQQTPGQGLQFLFEYFSETQRNKGNFPGRFSGRQFSNSRSEMNVSTLELGDSALYLCASSLSGQSYEQYFGPGTRLTVT.

The chain couples TRBV9 to TRBJ2-2; possibly TRBD1 for D (5 bases). CDR3 length: 16 amino acids. Trimming took off 1 base at V and 0 bases at J, with 10 bases between the two ends. Germline lookup yields CDR1 SGDLS and CDR2 YYNGEE. The CDR3 is CASSVTAGTNTGELFF. The CDR3 DNA follows: TGTGCCAGCAGCGTAACGGCAGGGACGAACACCGGGGAGCTGTTTTTT.

The chain carries TRBV4-3 and TRBJ2-1; possible D gene TRBD2, 5 bases. With 0 bases removed from V and 1 base from J, the gap between germline ends came to 13 bases. The germline gives CDR1 LGHNA, CDR2 YSLEER. The CDR3 is made up of 17 amino acids. The CDR3 nucleotides read TGCGCCAGCAGCCAAGAGAGGGCCATTCAATCCTACAATGAGCAGTTCTTC. Its translation: CASSQERAIQSYNEQFF.

This clone was seen once. The genes are TRBV7-6 and TRBJ2-5, with 12 bases matching TRBD2. The CDR3 loop spans 17 amino acids. Germline CDR1 and CDR2: SGHVS and FNYEAQ. V dropped 5 bases and J dropped 1; count of bases not matched to a gene: 8. The CDR3 protein is CASSLRLAGALQETQYF. The CDR3 DNA follows: TGTGCCAGCAGCCTCAGACTAGCGGGGGCCCTCCAAGAGACCCAGTACTTC.

The J gene is TRBJ1-2, the V gene TRBV11-1; TRBD1 matches at 8 bases. In germline, CDR1 is SGHAT, CDR2 FQDESV (reference sequence). J gave up 9 bases and V 5 bases, and 17 bases lay outside the gene matches. The CDR3 loop spans 16 amino acids. The CDR3 DNA follows: TGTGCCAGCAGCGGACAAGGGGACAGGAGTTCGAGTAGCTACACCTTC. It translates to CASSGQGDRSSSSYTF. Drawing the rest from reference TRBV11-1 and TRBJ1-2, the complete variable domain is EAEVAQSPRYKITEKSQAVAFWCDPISGHATLYWYRQILGQGPELLVQFQDESVVDDSQLPKDRFSAERLKGVDSTLKIQPAELGDSAMYLCASSGQGDRSSSSYTFGSGTRLTVV.

The chain couples TRBV30 to TRBJ1-5; D remains unclear. The CDR3 extends over 15 amino acids. Germline V CDR1 and CDR2: GTSNPN, SVGIG (reference sequence). V lost 5 bases, J lost 0 bases, and 14 bases lay in between. CDR3 region: CAWGIPAGSNQPQHF. The CDR3 DNA reads as TGTGCCTGGGGCATCCCGGCAGGTAGCAATCAGCCCCAGCATTTT. The whole variable domain, remainder taken from reference TRBV30 and TRBJ1-5, is SQTIHQWPATLVQPVGSPLSLECTVEGTSNPNLYWYRQAAGRGLQLLFYSVGIGQISSEVPQNLSASRPQDRQFILSSKKLLLSDSGFYLCAWGIPAGSNQPQHFGDGTRLSIL.

The chain is built from TRBV7-2 and TRBJ1-6; 7 bases map to TRBD1. V dropped 5 bases and J dropped 4; count of bases not matched to a gene: 2. This CDR3 is 14 amino acids long. Germline CDR1 and CDR2: SGHTA and FQGNSA. For the CDR3, the DNA is TGTGCCAGCAGCGAGGGACAGTATAATTCACCCCTCCACTTT. Translated, it gives CASSEGQYNSPLHF. The whole variable domain, remainder taken from reference TRBV7-2 and TRBJ1-6, is GAGVSQSPSNKVTEKGKDVELRCDPISGHTALYWYRQSLGQGLEFLIYFQGNSAPDKSGLPSDRFSAERTGGSVSTLTIQRTQQEDSAVYLCASSEGQYNSPLHFGNGTRLTVT.

The rearrangement links TRBV2 to TRBJ1-1; D remains ambiguous. V lost 7 bases to trimming and J lost 8 bases, with 11 bases between them. CDR1 is SNHLY, CDR2 FYNNEI, per germline. The CDR3 contains 11 residues. This chain's CDR3 is CASKEDFEAFF. In DNA form, the CDR3 reads TGTGCCAGCAAGGAGGACTTCGAAGCTTTCTTT.

There are many counts of this clone. The rearrangement uses TRBV2 and TRBJ1-5, with TRBD1 identical over 7 bases. V lost 6 bases and J lost 4; bases outside the gene matches: 18. The CDR3 contains 18 residues. Germline V gene data show CDR1 as SNHLY and CDR2 as FYNNEI. The CDR3 sequence: CASRQRDRTGDSNQPQHF. The CDR3 DNA reads TGTGCCAGCAGACAAAGAGACAGGACAGGAGACTCAAATCAGCCCCAGCATTTT. Full variable domain (missing parts from reference TRBV2 and TRBJ1-5): EPEVTQTPSHQVTQMGQEVILRCVPISNHLYFYWYRQILGQKVEFLVSFYNNEISEKSEIFDDQFSVERPDGSNFTLKIRSTKLEDSAMYFCASRQRDRTGDSNQPQHFGDGTRLSIL.

V usage is TRBV5-1 and J usage is TRBJ2-3, with 11 bases aligning to TRBD2. CDR1 is SGHRS, CDR2 YFSETQ, per germline. The V segment lost 2 bases and the J segment 7 bases; nucleotides outside the gene matches: 6. The CDR3 extends over 15 amino acids. CDR3 in DNA: TGCGCCAGCAGCTTCGTAGCGGGGGGGCCAAATACGCAGTATTTT. The encoded protein is CASSFVAGGPNTQYF.

This clone was picked up one time. V usage is TRBV4-1 and J usage is TRBJ1-1; unclear D gene. Germline lookup yields CDR1 MGHRA and CDR2 YSYEKL. The CDR3 totals 15 residues. The V end lost 1 base, the J end lost 5 bases, and 14 bases lay between the germline ends. CDR3 in DNA: TGCGCCAGCAGCCAAGTACACCCGGGTTGGACTGAAGCTTTCTTT. It specifies CASSQVHPGWTEAFF.

This chain connects TRBV9 to TRBJ2-7; D might be TRBD2 (6 bases). From germline, CDR1 is SGDLS and CDR2 YYNGEE. The CDR3 sequence is 16 residues long. The ends were cut back, 0 bases at V and 0 bases at J, with 13 bases in the middle. The CDR3 nucleotides are TGTGCCAGCAGCGTAGACGGGAGAAGTCGCTCCTACGAGCAGTACTTC. Its translation: CASSVDGRSRSYEQYF.

The CDR3 spells CASSSTGNEQYF. The DNA for the CDR3 is TGTGCCAGCTCATCGACCGGGAACGAGCAGTACTTC. The chain recombines TRBV18 with TRBJ2-7; a possible D gene is TRBD2 (5 bases). Trimming took off 5 bases at V and 5 bases at J, with 10 bases between the two ends. CDR1 is KGHSH and CDR2 is LQKENI in the germline V gene. The CDR3 runs 12 residues.

V and J are TRBV28 and TRBJ1-3; D is unclear. The CDR3 contains 16 residues. V lost 5 bases, J lost 0 bases, and 14 bases lay in between. Per the germline V gene, CDR1 is MDHEN and CDR2 is SYDVKM. The CDR3 DNA reads TGTGCCAGCAGTCCCGAGCTGTTGAGCTCTGGAAACACCATATATTTT. Translating gives CASSPELLSSGNTIYF.